These 2 T cell receptor beta chains came from one sample sequenced in a study of blood T cell repertoires in COVID-19. Using immunoSEQ multiplex PCR, the repertoire was profiled, and TCRdb retains in-frame clones only, with some absent. Of over 130,000 clones in the sample, 77% were seen once. Sequencing was performed on peripheral blood. The receptors stem from a woman aged 45-65 years with active or convalescent COVID-19.

The J gene is TRBJ1-5, the V gene TRBV6-1; D ambiguous. CDR3 length: 15 residues. Trimming took off 2 bases at V and 2 bases at J, with 10 bases between the two ends. Germline V gene data show CDR1 as MNHNS and CDR2 as SASEGT. CDR3 sequence: CASSESRHRNQPQHF. The DNA of the CDR3 is TGTGCCAGCAGTGAATCGCGGCATCGCAATCAGCCCCAGCATTTT.

J is TRBJ1-2 and V is TRBV30; TRBD1 matches at 7 bases. The CDR3 covers 14 residues. Germline V lookup: CDR1 GTSNPN, CDR2 SVGIG (reference sequence). Losses at the gene ends were 3 bases for V and 4 bases for J; bases not matched to a gene: 8. In DNA, the CDR3 is TGTGCCTGGAGCGGGGGACAGATCCTCTATGGCTACACCTTC. Translating it yields CAWSGGQILYGYTF.